The clone carrying this TCR beta chain was seen at least ten times. Its antigen is unknown. The CDR3 runs to 13 residues. The V and J ends lost 7 bases and 7 bases respectively, with 17 bases between them. In germline, CDR1 is SQVTM, CDR2 ANQGSEA. This sample was taken from a study of early T cells in non-severe SARS-CoV-2 infection. Study-wide findings and caveats: Reliance on VDJdb matching favored anti-spike CD8 responses; private and CD4 specificities were missed.

Unique molecular identifiers were added to individual cDNA molecules. TCRdb passed the 5' RACE reads through MiXCR, listing each CDR3 protein once. The sample lists 56,000 or so distinct CDR3 sequences, about 10% occurring once. V gene TRBV29-1 combines with J gene TRBJ1-5, with D maybe TRBD1 (5 bases). The material sequenced was whole blood. The clonotype comes from an adult who was a healthcare worker with PCR-confirmed SARS-CoV-2 infection or an uninfected control (not recorded which). This CDR3 is CSAGTASGQPQHF. The CDR3 DNA is TGCAGCGCCGGGACGGCCTCGGGGCAGCCCCAGCATTTT.